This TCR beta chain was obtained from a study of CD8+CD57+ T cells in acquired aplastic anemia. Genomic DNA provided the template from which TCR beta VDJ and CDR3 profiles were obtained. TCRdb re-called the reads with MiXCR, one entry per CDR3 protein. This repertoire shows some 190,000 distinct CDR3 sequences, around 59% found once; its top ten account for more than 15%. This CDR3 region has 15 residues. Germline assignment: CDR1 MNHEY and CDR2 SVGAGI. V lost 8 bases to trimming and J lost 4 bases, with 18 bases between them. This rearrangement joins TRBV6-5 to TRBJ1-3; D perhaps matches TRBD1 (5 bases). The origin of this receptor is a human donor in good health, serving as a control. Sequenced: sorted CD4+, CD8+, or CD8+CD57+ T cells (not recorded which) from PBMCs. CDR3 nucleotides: TGTGCCAGCGATCAGGGATTGCCGGGGGGAAACACCATATATTTT. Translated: CASDQGLPGGNTIYF.